What follows are 21 T cell receptor beta chains derived from one specimen sequenced in a study of blood T cell repertoires in COVID-19. Sequenced by immunoSEQ multiplex PCR; TCRdb stores in-frame clones only, minus some. The sample comprises about 170,000 clones, around 82% of which are singletons, and roughly 10% rests with the top ten. Sequenced: peripheral blood. The source of these receptors is a man aged 65 to 85 with active or convalescent COVID-19.

The genes are TRBV9 and TRBJ1-6, with D unclear. This CDR3 is 14 amino acids long. Trimming stripped 4 bases from V and 14 bases from J, with 19 bases between. The germline CDR1 and CDR2 sequences are SGDLS and YYNGEE. The CDR3 protein is CASSYSSAPGALHF. CDR3 sequence (DNA): TGTGCCAGCAGCTACTCTTCGGCCCCGGGTGCCCTCCACTTT.

The rearrangement uses TRBV27 and TRBJ2-5, with 9 bases identical to TRBD2. Per germline, CDR1 MNHEY and CDR2 SMNVEV (reference sequence). The length of the CDR3 is 14 residues. J was trimmed by 4 bases and V by 5 bases; bases with no gene match: 5. The CDR3 DNA follows: TGTGCCAGCAGTCGCGGGACTAGCCGAGAGACCCAGTACTTC. Translating gives CASSRGTSRETQYF.

The rearrangement joins TRBV4-3 to TRBJ2-7; 7 bases line up with TRBD1. Germline V gene lookup returns CDR1 LGHNA and CDR2 YSLEER. The J segment lost 2 bases and the V segment lost 0 bases, leaving 16 bases of the junction unmatched. The CDR3 is made up of 19 amino acids. CDR3 sequence reads: CASSQDRGTGVTLAYEQYF. The CDR3 DNA reads as TGCGCCAGCAGCCAAGATCGGGGAACAGGGGTCACCCTTGCCTACGAGCAGTACTTC.

The table lists this clone with a few counts. The V call is TRBV3-1 (or the pseudogene TRBV3-2), the J call TRBJ1-6; 10 bases fit TRBD1. The germline V gene has CDR1 LGHDT and CDR2 YNNKEL (reference sequence). Unmatched junction bases numbered 18, after V lost 8 bases and J lost 14 bases. The CDR3 length is 16 residues. The CDR3 sequence is CASEPSGDRGFNTLHF. CDR3 DNA sequence: TGTGCCAGCGAACCCAGCGGGGACAGGGGATTCAATACCCTCCACTTT.

This clone has more than one count but fewer than ten. The V and J genes are TRBV30 and TRBJ1-6; unclear D gene. This CDR3 contains 16 residues. From germline, CDR1 is GTSNPN and CDR2 SVGIG (reference sequence). V was trimmed by 4 bases and J by 6 bases, leaving 19 bases between them. CDR3 nucleotides: TGTGCCTGGACCCTCGGGGTACTTCAGAGTAATTCACCCCTCCACTTT. Its protein product is CAWTLGVLQSNSPLHF.

The chain couples TRBV14 to TRBJ1-1; possible D gene TRBD1, 5 bases. CDR1 is SGHDN, CDR2 FVKESK, per germline. This CDR3 contains 16 residues. Trimming removed 5 bases from V and 0 bases from J, with 16 bases in between. DNA for the CDR3: TGTGCCAGCAGCAACCAGTGGCGGGGCTTGAACACTGAAGCTTTCTTT. This codes for CASSNQWRGLNTEAFF. Full variable domain (remainder filled in from reference TRBV14 and TRBJ1-1): EAGVTQFPSHSVIEKGQTVTLRCDPISGHDNLYWYRRVMGKEIKFLLHFVKESKQDESGMPNNRFLAERTGGTYSTLKVQPAELEDSGVYFCASSNQWRGLNTEAFFGQGTRLTVV.

The table lists this clone with a count of one. The chain has TRBV19 and TRBJ2-3, with 8 nucleotides matching TRBD2. CDR1 and CDR2 from the germline V gene are LNHDA and SQIVND (reference sequence). The CDR3 has 15 amino acids. The V gene end was trimmed by 6 bases and the J gene end by 6 bases; junction bases not matched to a gene: 11. The CDR3 bases are TGTGCCAGTAGGCACGGGGGGGGGCGTGGGGATACGCAGTATTTT. Translating it yields CASRHGGGRGDTQYF.

There are a few counts of this clone. The V call is TRBV18, the J call TRBJ2-2, with TRBD2 matching 10 bases. The CDR3 is 17 residues long. The V gene's germline CDR1 is KGHSH and CDR2 LQKENI. V lost 0 bases, J lost 5 bases, and 6 bases stayed unmatched. Here the CDR3 DNA reads TGTGCCAGCTCACCACCAGCGGGAGGGCCGAGAACCGGGGAGCTGTTTTTT. This encodes CASSPPAGGPRTGELFF.

This chain connects TRBV3-1 (or the pseudogene TRBV3-2) to TRBJ1-1, with 11 positions matching TRBD1. The trim removed 1 base at V and 10 bases at J, leaving 8 bases unmatched. CDR1 and CDR2 (germline): LGHDT, YNNKEL (reference sequence). This CDR3 comprises 15 residues. CDR3 DNA sequence: TGTGCCAGCAGCCAAGTGAGGACAGGGGGCGACGGAGCTTTCTTT. This encodes CASSQVRTGGDGAFF.

The CDR3 coding sequence is TGTGCCAGTAGTGCCTTAGGTCGAGCGGGGGATTCAGATACGCAGTATTTT. Translated, it gives CASSALGRAGDSDTQYF. J is TRBJ2-3 and V is TRBV19, with 8 bases fitting TRBD2. This CDR3 is built from 17 residues. V gave up 5 bases and J gave up 4 bases; unmatched junction bases: 14. CDR1 is LNHDA and CDR2 is SQIVND in the germline V gene (reference sequence).

The V call is TRBV19, the J call TRBJ1-2; weak D call: TRBD1 (5 bases). The CDR3 consists of 13 residues. V gave up 8 bases and J gave up 3 bases, with 13 bases separating them. Germline V gene sequence: CDR1 LNHDA, CDR2 SQIVND (reference sequence). The CDR3: CASSLGVYYGYTF. The CDR3 DNA reads as TGTGCCAGTTCGCTAGGGGTTTACTATGGCTACACCTTC.

This chain connects TRBV7-9 to TRBJ1-2; D remains ambiguous. The V gene lost 6 bases and the J gene lost 2 bases, with 13 bases spanning the gap. Germline values: CDR1 SEHNR, CDR2 FQNEAQ (reference sequence). The CDR3 covers 14 residues. This chain's CDR3 is CASRPLERNYGYTF. As DNA, the CDR3 is TGTGCCAGCAGGCCTCTTGAGAGAAACTATGGCTACACCTTC.

The chain couples TRBV3-1 (or the pseudogene TRBV3-2) to TRBJ2-1; a weak D match, TRBD2 (5 bases). Trimming pared 0 bases from V and 10 bases from J, leaving 16 bases between. CDR3 length equals 15 residues. Germline-derived CDR1 and CDR2 are LGHDT and YNNKEL (reference sequence). The CDR3 region has the DNA TGTGCCAGCAGCCAAGACCCCCCCGTGGGAGCCGAGCAGTTCTTC. This translates into CASSQDPPVGAEQFF.

The chain employs TRBV4-3 and TRBJ2-6, with a weak D call TRBD1 (8 bases). V was cut by 5 bases and J by 0 bases, with 17 bases left in between. This CDR3 spans 18 amino acids. Germline CDR1 is LGHNA and CDR2 is YSLEER. In DNA form, the CDR3 reads TGCGCCAGCAGCAACAACAGGGGGGGAAGCTCTGGGGCCAACGTCCTGACTTTC. Translation gives CASSNNRGGSSGANVLTF.

This clone was found once. CDR3 bases: TGCGCCAGCAGCTATATACCGGGATACACAGATACGCAGTATTTT. It translates to CASSYIPGYTDTQYF. The chain couples TRBV5-1 to TRBJ2-3; TRBD2 might be the D (5 bases). The germline V and J ends were trimmed by 3 bases and 2 bases, with 13 bases remaining between them. Germline CDR1 and CDR2: SGHRS and YFSETQ. The CDR3 is 15 amino acids. The complete variable domain, with remaining parts taken from reference TRBV5-1 and TRBJ2-3, reads KAGVTQTPRYLIKTRGQQVTLSCSPISGHRSVSWYQQTPGQGLQFLFEYFSETQRNKGNFPGRFSGRQFSNSRSEMNVSTLELGDSALYLCASSYIPGYTDTQYFGPGTRLTVL.

The chain couples TRBV6-6 to TRBJ2-1; tentatively, D is TRBD2 (5 bases). This CDR3 spans 14 amino acids. Trimming took 10 bases from V and 6 from J, leaving 19 bases between them. In germline, CDR1 is MNHNY, CDR2 SVGAGI (reference sequence). Here the CDR3 reads CATDGQTSPNEQFF. The CDR3 bases are TGTGCCACCGATGGGCAAACTAGTCCCAATGAGCAGTTCTTC.

The chain joins TRBV18 to TRBJ1-4, with TRBD1 as a possible D gene (5 bases). V dropped 4 bases and J dropped 0 bases, with 9 bases sitting between them. In germline, CDR1 is KGHSH, CDR2 LQKENI. This CDR3 is built from 15 residues. The CDR3 DNA reads as TGTGCCAGCTCACAGACAGTTTCAACTAATGAAAAACTGTTTTTT. Translated, it gives CASSQTVSTNEKLFF.

This chain connects TRBV2 to TRBJ1-1; no clear D. V was shortened by 1 base and J by 3 bases, with 9 bases between the two germline ends. Looked up from germline, CDR1 is SNHLY and CDR2 is FYNNEI. This CDR3 is 14 amino acids long. CDR3 residues: CASSEVKRYTEAFF. The CDR3, as DNA: TGTGCCAGCAGTGAAGTAAAGAGGTACACTGAAGCTTTCTTT.

This clone was detected once. The rearrangement uses TRBV2 and TRBJ2-1; 11 bases are a match to TRBD2. V was pared by 6 bases and J by 8 bases, with 9 bases of the junction left unmatched. Germline CDR1 is SNHLY and CDR2 is FYNNEI. The CDR3 is made up of 15 amino acids. The CDR3 loop is CASRETSGDLDEQFF. The CDR3 DNA sequence: TGTGCCAGCAGAGAGACTAGCGGGGATCTCGATGAGCAGTTCTTC.

The chain has TRBV18 and TRBJ1-1; tentative D call: TRBD1 (5 bases). Germline lookup yields CDR1 KGHSH and CDR2 LQKENI. V lost 0 bases to trimming and J lost 7 bases, with 9 bases between them. The CDR3 sequence is 13 residues long. The CDR3 here is CASSPPGGGEAFF. The CDR3 nucleotides are TGTGCCAGCTCACCACCGGGGGGTGGTGAAGCTTTCTTT.

The rearrangement links TRBV7-9 to TRBJ2-6; D is possibly TRBD2 (6 bases). The CDR3 consists of 15 residues. V gave up 5 bases and J gave up 0 bases, with 8 bases separating them. CDR1 and CDR2 (germline): SEHNR, FQNEAQ (reference sequence). DNA of the CDR3: TGTGCCAGCAGCCCCGGGAGCTCTGGGGCCAACGTCCTGACTTTC. This codes for CASSPGSSGANVLTF. Full variable domain (remainder filled in from reference TRBV7-9 and TRBJ2-6): DTGVSQNPRHKITKRGQNVTFRCDPISEHNRLYWYRQTLGQGPEFLTYFQNEAQLEKSRLLSDRFSAERPKGSFSTLEIQRTEQGDSAMYLCASSPGSSGANVLTFGAGSRLTVL.